This T cell receptor (beta chain) was captured by sequencing in a study of CD8+ T cells in alopecia areata. Samples from alopecia areata patients were lesional scalp punch biopsies and peripheral blood. The trim removed 0 bases at V and 7 bases at J, leaving 5 bases unmatched. Germline V gene sequence: CDR1 SGHRS, CDR2 YFSETQ. The CDR3 is 15 amino acids. RNA extraction and reverse transcription yielded cDNA as sequencing template. Clones were read by immunoSEQ multiplex PCR, and TCRdb kept only the in-frame ones, dropping some. Of 200,000 to 250,000 clones listed, 57% are singletons. This clone has a single count.

V gene TRBV5-1 combines with J gene TRBJ1-5; 9 nucleotides align to TRBD1. Specimen: CD4+ T cells sorted from blood, collected at week 0. The clonotype comes from a human donor with alopecia areata. The CDR3 coding sequence is TGCGCCAGCAGCTTGGACAGGGGGCTGGGACAGCCCCAGCATTTT. This translates into CASSLDRGLGQPQHF.